The rows below give T cell receptor beta chains drawn from one sample of a study of tumor and adjacent non-tumor tissue in lung cancer. In TCRdb, the multiplex PCR reads were re-called with MiXCR into one record per CDR3 protein. The table shows over 40,000 distinct CDR3 sequences, with roughly two thirds occurring only once. Sequencing input: distant non-tumor lung tissue. These receptors were collected from a woman in her forties with non-small cell lung cancer. Both conserved end residues are part of each CDR3. Each record gives: J gene, D gene, V gene, clone size, CDR3 protein, CDR3 DNA. The D gene is left open where the match is weak. Only part of the rows carry a size: once, few, many, or a class if the clone is expanded.

j_call: TRBJ2-1; d_call: TRBD1; v_call: TRBV11-3; clone_size: NA; cdr3_aa: CASSSGQVHDQFF; cdr3_nt: TGTGCCAGCAGCTCCGGACAGGTCCATGATCAGTTCTTC
j_call: TRBJ1-6; d_call: NA; v_call: TRBV28; clone_size: many; cdr3_aa: CASTLGLYNSPLHF; cdr3_nt: TGTGCCAGCACCCTGGGTCTCTATAATTCACCCCTCCACTTT
j_call: TRBJ2-2; d_call: NA; v_call: TRBV20-1; clone_size: many; cdr3_aa: CSARTSSRTGELFF; cdr3_nt: TGCAGTGCGCGTACTAGCAGTCGGACCGGGGAGCTGTTTTTT
j_call: TRBJ2-3; d_call: NA; v_call: TRBV12-3/TRBV12-4; clone_size: NA; cdr3_aa: CANSPRDGTSTDTQYF; cdr3_nt: TGTGCCAACAGTCCCAGGGACGGGACTAGCACAGATACGCAGTATTTT
j_call: TRBJ2-5; d_call: NA; v_call: TRBV5-4; clone_size: NA; cdr3_aa: CDSSFDSRKDTQYF; cdr3_nt: TGTGACAGCAGCTTTGATAGCAGGAAAGATACCCAGTACTTC
j_call: TRBJ2-1; d_call: NA; v_call: TRBV28; clone_size: NA; cdr3_aa: CASSSGLVGAREQFF; cdr3_nt: TGTGCCAGCAGTTCAGGACTAGTGGGGGCCAGGGAGCAGTTCTTC
j_call: TRBJ2-2; d_call: NA; v_call: TRBV7-9; clone_size: NA; cdr3_aa: CAIIDRVVTGELFF; cdr3_nt: TGTGCCATCATCGACCGAGTTGTCACCGGGGAGCTGTTTTTT
j_call: TRBJ2-7; d_call: NA; v_call: TRBV28; clone_size: NA; cdr3_aa: CANRYSSEQYF; cdr3_nt: TGTGCCAACAGATATTCCTCCGAGCAGTACTTC
j_call: TRBJ2-5; d_call: NA; v_call: TRBV11-2; clone_size: medium-sized; cdr3_aa: CASSLATGVGETQYF; cdr3_nt: TGTGCCAGCAGCCTAGCCACCGGGGTAGGGGAGACCCAGTACTTC
j_call: TRBJ2-5; d_call: NA; v_call: TRBV9; clone_size: NA; cdr3_aa: CASTSGTSGLLIWEETQYF; cdr3_nt: TGTGCCAGCACATCCGGGACTTCTGGTCTTCTAATTTGGGAAGAGACCCAGTACTTC
j_call: TRBJ2-1; d_call: TRBD2; v_call: TRBV11-3; clone_size: NA; cdr3_aa: CASSDSGLAANNEQSF; cdr3_nt: TGTGCCAGTAGCGATTCGGGACTAGCGGCTAACAATGAGCAGTCCTTC
j_call: TRBJ2-3; d_call: NA; v_call: TRBV11-2; clone_size: few; cdr3_aa: CASSLNRPYTDTQYF; cdr3_nt: TGTGCCAGCAGCTTAAACAGGCCCTATACAGATACGCAGTATTTT
j_call: TRBJ2-7; d_call: NA; v_call: TRBV10-2; clone_size: many; cdr3_aa: CASGDYLHSNSYEQYF; cdr3_nt: TGCGCCAGCGGTGATTATTTACATAGTAACTCCTACGAGCAGTACTTC
j_call: TRBJ2-5; d_call: NA; v_call: TRBV29-1; clone_size: large; cdr3_aa: CSVERWGQETQYF; cdr3_nt: TGCAGCGTTGAGCGCTGGGGACAAGAGACCCAGTACTTC
j_call: TRBJ1-1; d_call: NA; v_call: TRBV12-3/TRBV12-4; clone_size: many; cdr3_aa: CASSSTGLRGNTEAFF; cdr3_nt: TGTGCCAGCAGTTCGACCGGGCTCCGGGGGAACACTGAAGCTTTCTTT
j_call: TRBJ2-1; d_call: NA; v_call: TRBV11-3; clone_size: NA; cdr3_aa: CASSLRFSQNIEQFF; cdr3_nt: TGTGCCAGCAGCTTACGCTTCAGCCAAAACATTGAGCAGTTCTTC